Following are 28 T cell receptor beta chains from one sample sequenced in a study of T cell responses to AZD1222 COVID-19 vaccine. Libraries were prepared by immunoSEQ multiplex PCR; TCRdb keeps only in-frame clonotypes and omits some of them. Among fewer than 85,000 clones listed, about four fifths were seen once. The specimen was peripheral blood, collected 28 days after the second AZD1222 dose. These receptors originate from an adult who received the AZD1222 COVID-19 vaccine.

By its share, this clone is medium-sized. This chain uses TRBV29-1 with TRBJ2-2; 13 nucleotides line up with TRBD2. Germline CDR1 and CDR2: SQVTM and ANQGSEA. After removal of 7 bases from V and 5 bases from J, the junction contained 4 bases not matched to a gene. CDR3 length: 14 residues. The CDR3 region has the DNA TGCAGCGCCCAGGGACTAGCGGGGACCGGGGAGCTGTTTTTT. Protein sequence: CSAQGLAGTGELFF.

V usage is TRBV4-3 and J usage is TRBJ2-1; D is perhaps TRBD1 (5 bases). Trimming left V 8 bases short and J 8 bases short, with 16 bases between. Germline V gene lookup returns CDR1 LGHNA and CDR2 YSLEER. The CDR3 is 13 amino acids. CDR3 nucleotide sequence: TGCGCCAGCGGGTTAAACAGGTACGATGAGCAGTTCTTC. It codes for CASGLNRYDEQFF.

V gene TRBV19 combines with J gene TRBJ2-2; possibly TRBD1 for D (6 bases). V shed 5 bases and J shed 4 bases, with 11 bases lying between them. The CDR3 contains 14 residues. CDR1 is LNHDA, CDR2 SQIVND, per germline (reference sequence). The CDR3, as DNA: TGTGCCAGTAGTCCCAGGGGACCCACCGGGGAGCTGTTTTTT. Translated: CASSPRGPTGELFF.

This chain joins TRBV5-1 and TRBJ2-7, with 8 positions matching TRBD1. Germline CDR1 is SGHRS and CDR2 is YFSETQ. The CDR3 is 15 residues long. V lost 0 bases to trimming and J lost 3 bases; unmatched junction nucleotides: 5. The CDR3 DNA reads as TGCGCCAGCAGCTTGGAGTCAGGGGGCCACTACGAGCAGTACTTC. Translated: CASSLESGGHYEQYF.

This sequence joins TRBV6-5 and TRBJ1-2; a possible D gene is TRBD1 (5 bases). Germline lookup yields CDR1 MNHEY and CDR2 SVGAGI. The V gene lost 5 bases and the J gene lost 7 bases, with 14 bases spanning the gap. CDR3 length: 13 amino acids. CDR3 nucleotides: TGTGCCAGCAGTCCGGGACGGAGAGGTGGCTACACCTTC. Translating it yields CASSPGRRGGYTF.

The chain links TRBV30 to TRBJ1-4, with a weak D call TRBD1 (5 bases). CDR1 and CDR2 from the germline V gene are GTSNPN and SVGIG (reference sequence). The CDR3 extends over 16 amino acids. Trimming removed 1 base from V and 6 bases from J, with 18 bases in between. CDR3 loop: CAWSGILGETDEKLFF. CDR3 nucleotide sequence: TGTGCCTGGAGTGGCATACTAGGGGAGACGGATGAAAAACTGTTTTTT.

The rearrangement uses TRBV6-2 or TRBV6-3 and TRBJ1-2; D call uncertain. Trimming stripped 6 bases from V and 4 bases from J, with 15 bases between. Germline-derived CDR1 and CDR2 are MNHEY and SVGEGT. This CDR3 has 14 residues. The CDR3 reads CASSSLTLGYGYTF. The CDR3 DNA sequence: TGTGCCAGCAGCTCTTTGACCCTAGGCTATGGCTACACCTTC.

There are a few counts of this clone. The gene calls are TRBV29-1 and TRBJ1-1, with D perhaps matching TRBD1 (6 bases). The germline CDR1 and CDR2 sequences are SQVTM and ANQGSEA. Trimming cost V 7 bases and J 1 base, with 16 bases left between them. This CDR3 comprises 14 residues. Written as DNA, the CDR3 is TGCAGCGCCCCTCTCGGGGGCCAGAACACTGAAGCTTTCTTT. It encodes CSAPLGGQNTEAFF.

V gene TRBV12-3 or TRBV12-4 combines with J gene TRBJ1-1; TRBD1 is a possible D gene (5 bases). V lost 6 bases and J lost 6, with 11 bases in between. The CDR3 runs to 12 residues. This CDR3 is CASRMGGAEAFF. The CDR3 bases are TGTGCCAGCAGAATGGGGGGGGCTGAAGCTTTCTTT.

CDR3 nucleotide sequence: TGTGCCAGCAGCCGAACACCTTATTATAATTCACCCCTCCACTTT. It translates to CASSRTPYYNSPLHF. The V and J genes are TRBV27 and TRBJ1-6; D is uncertain. Trimming shortened V by 6 bases and J by 4 bases, and 13 bases separated the two germline ends. Germline V lookup: CDR1 MNHEY, CDR2 SMNVEV (reference sequence). The length of the CDR3 is 15 residues.

This chain links TRBV6-2 or TRBV6-3 with TRBJ1-1, with D tentatively TRBD1 (5 bases). This CDR3 has 15 residues. V dropped 4 bases and J dropped 3 bases, with 15 bases sitting between them. Germline V gives CDR1 MNHEY, CDR2 SVGEGT. CDR3 in DNA: TGTGCCAGCAGTTCCGGCTATGAGGGACACACTGAAGCTTTCTTT. It encodes CASSSGYEGHTEAFF.

The V and J genes are TRBV7-9 and TRBJ2-7; D is possibly TRBD1 (6 bases). V was cut by 1 base and J by 0 bases, with 10 bases left in between. This CDR3 comprises 15 residues. Germline-derived CDR1 and CDR2 are SEHNR and FQNEAQ (reference sequence). CDR3 loop: CASSLGQASSYEQYF. The CDR3, as DNA: TGTGCCAGCAGCTTAGGACAGGCTTCCTCCTACGAGCAGTACTTC.

The J gene is TRBJ2-3, the V gene TRBV9, with TRBD1 identical over 7 bases. The CDR3 runs 16 residues. The V segment lost 10 bases and the J segment 3 bases; nucleotides outside the gene matches: 17. Germline V gives CDR1 SGDLS, CDR2 YYNGEE. CDR3 protein: CASSWGRGMVTDTQYF. Written as DNA, the CDR3 is TGTGCCTCCTCATGGGGCAGGGGGATGGTGACAGATACGCAGTATTTT.

The genes are TRBV3-1 (or the pseudogene TRBV3-2) and TRBJ2-7; 8 positions match TRBD1. V dropped 4 bases and J dropped 1; count of bases not matched to a gene: 21. CDR1 and CDR2 (germline): LGHDT, YNNKEL (reference sequence). This CDR3 region has 20 residues. The CDR3 DNA reads TGTGCCAGCAGCCTAACATACAGGGGGACGCGTGGGGTACATTCCTACGAGCAGTACTTC. Amino acid sequence: CASSLTYRGTRGVHSYEQYF.

The V gene is TRBV9, the J gene TRBJ1-1; 8 bases line up with TRBD1. With V trimmed by 4 bases and J by 4 bases, 6 bases remained unmatched. Germline V gene sequence: CDR1 SGDLS, CDR2 YYNGEE. The CDR3 consists of 14 residues. In DNA form, the CDR3 reads TGTGCCAGCAGCCCGCGGACAGGGCCCACTGAAGCTTTCTTT. It specifies CASSPRTGPTEAFF.

This clone was detected only once. The chain is built from TRBV2 and TRBJ1-1; tentatively, D is TRBD1 (5 bases). The V end was cut by 7 bases, the J end by 7 bases, with 13 bases between. The CDR3 spans 12 residues. Germline CDR1 reads SNHLY; CDR2 reads FYNNEI. The DNA for the CDR3 is TGTGCCAGCACTGGGGGGTATGTTGAAGCTTTCTTT. Translating it yields CASTGGYVEAFF.

The chain has TRBV7-3 and TRBJ2-1, with a tentative D call TRBD2 (5 bases). Germline CDR1 and CDR2: SGHTA and FQGTGA. This CDR3 has 14 amino acids. The V and J ends lost 3 bases and 1 base respectively, with 7 bases between them. The CDR3 here is CASSLSGSYNEQFF. CDR3 DNA sequence: TGTGCCAGCAGCTTGAGCGGTTCCTACAATGAGCAGTTCTTC.

The CDR3 region is CASSLRAPNQPQHF. In DNA form, the CDR3 reads TGTGCCAGCAGCCTGAGGGCCCCCAATCAGCCCCAGCATTTT. The chain links TRBV28 to TRBJ1-5, with D uncertain. Germline CDR1 and CDR2: MDHEN and SYDVKM. Trimming removed 6 bases from V and 3 bases from J, with 12 bases in between. The CDR3 consists of 14 residues.

The V and J genes are TRBV23-1 and TRBJ2-7, with D unresolved. TRBV23-1 carries the ORF label, with uncertain function. The CDR3 totals 15 residues. The V end lost 3 bases, the J end lost 4 bases, and 16 bases lay between the germline ends. CDR3 nucleotide sequence: TGCGCCAGCAGTCATTGGCGGCAGGCGGCTTACGAGCAGTACTTC. Its translation is CASSHWRQAAYEQYF.

The V call is TRBV3-1 (or the pseudogene TRBV3-2), the J call TRBJ2-5, with 11 positions matching TRBD2. Per germline, CDR1 LGHDT and CDR2 YNNKEL (reference sequence). V was pared by 3 bases and J by 5 bases, with 5 bases of the junction left unmatched. The CDR3 has 15 amino acids. The CDR3 bases are TGTGCCAGCAGCCAGCCCCGGACTAGCGGGGAGACCCAGTACTTC. Residues: CASSQPRTSGETQYF.

The genes are TRBV2 and TRBJ1-2; no firm D call. Germline V gives CDR1 SNHLY, CDR2 FYNNEI. The germline V and J ends were trimmed by 0 bases and 8 bases, with 10 bases remaining between them. The CDR3 is made up of 13 amino acids. CDR3 DNA: TGTGCCAGCAGTGAAGCGAGGGTGGGGGGCTACACCTTC. This sequence encodes CASSEARVGGYTF.

This rearrangement joins TRBV5-1 to TRBJ1-6; TRBD1 might be the D (5 bases). Deletions cut 1 base from V and 10 bases from J, with 18 bases between. The CDR3 sequence is 16 residues long. Per the germline V gene, CDR1 is SGHRS and CDR2 is YFSETQ. The CDR3 nucleotides are TGCGCCAGCAGCTTGAAAACGGGGCAGACACTATCACCCCTCCACTTT. Amino acid sequence: CASSLKTGQTLSPLHF.

This clone was counted only a few times. At one end the junction does not follow the germline gene, possibly because of a read error. The gene calls are TRBV3-1 (or the pseudogene TRBV3-2) and TRBJ2-6, with 12 bases lining up with TRBD2. The CDR3 has 16 residues. The germline V gene encodes CDR1 LGHDT and CDR2 YNNKEL (reference sequence). CDR3 nucleotides: TGTGCCAGCAGCCGACTAGCGGGAGTATCCGCCAGCGTCCTGACTTTC. This gives the protein CASSRLAGVSASVLTF.

The V and J genes are TRBV6-5 and TRBJ1-3, with 8 bases aligning to TRBD1. The CDR3 contains 15 residues. Trimming took 4 bases from V and 1 from J; bases not matched to a gene: 3. The germline V gene has CDR1 MNHEY and CDR2 SVGAGI. The CDR3 loop reads CASSFQGASGNTIYF. CDR3 DNA: TGTGCCAGCAGTTTCCAGGGGGCATCTGGAAACACCATATATTTT.

The rearrangement joins TRBV2 to TRBJ1-2, with D maybe TRBD1 (6 bases). Germline loops: CDR1 SNHLY, CDR2 FYNNEI. V lost 3 bases, J lost 6 bases, and 14 bases lay in between. The CDR3 contains 14 residues. The chain's CDR3 is CASSEEYRVNGYTF. The DNA for the CDR3 is TGTGCCAGCAGTGAGGAATACAGGGTTAATGGCTACACCTTC.

This rearrangement joins TRBV29-1 to TRBJ2-2; possible D gene TRBD1, 5 bases. CDR1 is SQVTM and CDR2 is ANQGSEA in the germline V gene. The CDR3 length is 15 residues. This CDR3 is CTSVRGTPFTGELFF. In DNA form, the CDR3 reads TGCACTTCAGTTAGGGGTACCCCGTTTACCGGGGAGCTGTTTTTT.

The CDR3 reads CASSRLGYNEQFF. CDR3 sequence (DNA): TGTGCCAGCAGCCGACTCGGATACAATGAGCAGTTCTTC. This chain connects TRBV3-1 (or the pseudogene TRBV3-2) to TRBJ2-1; D not resolved. Germline CDR1 is LGHDT and CDR2 is YNNKEL (reference sequence). V lost 4 bases, J lost 4 bases, and 8 bases lay in between. The CDR3 is made up of 13 amino acids.

The V call is TRBV28, the J call TRBJ2-1; D is ambiguous. This CDR3 region has 10 residues. The germline V and J ends were trimmed by 6 bases and 10 bases, with 7 bases remaining between them. Germline CDR1 and CDR2: MDHEN and SYDVKM. CDR3 protein: CASSNREQFF. CDR3 DNA sequence: TGTGCCAGCAGCAACCGGGAGCAGTTCTTC.